Each of the 26 T cell receptor beta chains below was sequenced from the same sample in a study of tumor and adjacent non-tumor tissue in lung cancer. This sample's RNA came from whole unsorted tissue. TCRbeta libraries were built with three rounds of nested PCR, modified from ARM-PCR. Via MiXCR, TCRdb re-called the multiplex PCR reads, giving one row per CDR3 protein. The sample yields about 200,000 distinct CDR3 sequences, about 76% seen once. The sample comprised lung tumor tissue. These receptor sequences come from a man in his sixties with non-small cell lung cancer.

The V call is TRBV5-5, the J call TRBJ2-4; tentative D call: TRBD1 (6 bases). The germline CDR1 and CDR2 sequences are SGHKS and YYEKEE (reference sequence). The V gene lost 0 bases and the J gene lost 4 bases, with 14 bases spanning the gap. The CDR3 is 16 amino acids. CDR3: CASSLAGTRGKNIQYF. CDR3 sequence (DNA): TGTGCCAGCAGCTTGGCGGGGACAAGGGGAAAAAACATTCAGTACTTC. The variable domain in full, with the rest retrieved from reference TRBV5-5 and TRBJ2-4, is DAGVTQSPTHLIKTRGQQVTLRCSPISGHKSVSWYQQVLGQGPQFIFQYYEKEERGRGNFPDRFSARQFPNYSSELNVNALLLGDSALYLCASSLAGTRGKNIQYFGAGTRLSVL.

Regarding this clonotype: A much larger clone differs from this one at a single base, so this may be a read error. The chain combines TRBV29-1 with TRBJ2-5; tentatively, D is TRBD2 (7 bases). Between the trimmed V and J ends, which lost 3 bases and 2 bases, there was a span of 13 bases. The CDR3 runs 14 residues. Germline V gene data show CDR1 as SQVTM and CDR2 as ANQGSEA. The CDR3 nucleotides are TGCAGCGTTGAGAGGGGGGGCCGTCAAGAGACCCAGTACTTC. As protein: CSVERGGRQETQYF.

About this clonotype itself: The junction shows a germline mismatch at one end, possibly a read error. The V call is TRBV20-1, the J call TRBJ2-7; D remains unclear. Germline V gene sequence: CDR1 DFQATT, CDR2 SNEGSKA (reference sequence). The CDR3 extends over 11 amino acids. The CDR3 nucleotides are TGCAGTGCTAGGGATCTATACGAGCAGCACTTC. This sequence encodes CSARDLYEQHF.

With respect to this clonotype: A read error may produce the germline difference seen at one junction end. V usage is TRBV12-3 or TRBV12-4 and J usage is TRBJ2-7, with D perhaps TRBD1 (6 bases). The CDR3 sequence is 17 residues long. CDR3 coding DNA: TGTGCGAGCAGGGGTAGTTTGGAGGTGGTCCCTTACTGCCCGCGGTACTTC. This gives the protein CASRGSLEVVPYCPRYF.

This clonotype was picked up one time. A read error is possible here, since a much larger clone lies one base away. This sequence joins TRBV6-6 and TRBJ1-6; D gene unclear. This CDR3 is built from 14 residues. Trimming took 6 bases from V and 5 from J, leaving 11 bases between them. Germline V CDR1 and CDR2: MNHNY, SVGAGI (reference sequence). This CDR3 is CASSPESNNSPLHF. As DNA, the CDR3 is TGTGCCAGCAGCCCCGAGAGCAATAATTCACCCCTCCACTTT.

Notes on this clonotype: At one end, the junction sequence differs from germline, possibly due to a read error. This chain links TRBV12-3 or TRBV12-4 with TRBJ2-7; either TRBD1 or TRBD2 may supply D (6 bases each). The CDR3 spans 16 residues. As DNA, the CDR3 is TGTGTCAGCTGGAATTCTGGGGGCGGGATGACCTACGAGCAGTACTTC. Translating gives CVSWNSGGGMTYEQYF.

This sequence joins TRBV29-1 and TRBJ1-5; a possible D gene is TRBD1 (5 bases). The CDR3 totals 13 residues. The V and J ends lost 5 bases and 5 bases respectively, with 13 bases between them. Germline V lookup: CDR1 SQVTM, CDR2 ANQGSEA. The CDR3 coding sequence is TGCAGCGTTACCTCGGGGGACTATCAGCCCCAGCATTTT. Amino acid sequence: CSVTSGDYQPQHF. Full variable domain (rest looked up from reference TRBV29-1 and TRBJ1-5): SAVISQKPSRDICQRGTSLTIQCQVDSQVTMMFWYRQQPGQSLTLIATANQGSEATYESGFVIDKFPISRPNLTFSTLTVSNMSPEDSSIYLCSVTSGDYQPQHFGDGTRLSIL.

The chain uses TRBV28 and TRBJ1-5; D not resolved. The CDR3 length is 15 residues. Looked up from germline, CDR1 is MDHEN and CDR2 is SYDVKM. Trimming shortened V by 1 base and J by 6 bases, and 13 bases separated the two germline ends. The chain's CDR3 is CASSLFAAGTQPQHF. CDR3 coding DNA: TGTGCCAGCAGTTTATTTGCGGCAGGCACTCAGCCCCAGCATTTT.

Note on this clonotype: The germline gene is not matched at one end of the junction; a read error may be the cause. The chain employs TRBV20-1 and TRBJ1-4; D call uncertain. Germline lookup yields CDR1 DFQATT and CDR2 SNEGSKA (reference sequence). This CDR3 has 15 residues. The CDR3 DNA reads as TGCAGTGCTCGAAAACCGAACGGAGGGAGTGAAAAACGGTTTTTT. Translated, it gives CSARKPNGGSEKRFF.

The chain carries TRBV6-5 and TRBJ2-3; 7 bases are shared with TRBD1. There are 16 residues in the CDR3. J was trimmed by 4 bases and V by 2 bases; bases with no gene match: 9. Germline assignment: CDR1 MNHEY and CDR2 SVGAGI. CDR3 residues: CASSYLTRGTADTQYF. The CDR3 nucleotides are TGTGCCAGCAGTTACCTCACAAGGGGGACAGCAGATACGCAGTATTTT.

As regards this clonotype: Relative to the germline gene, one junction end is altered; a read error may explain this. This rearrangement joins TRBV11-2 to TRBJ2-6; D gene ambiguous. The CDR3 length is 13 residues. In germline, CDR1 is SGHAT, CDR2 FQNNGV. The CDR3 is CTSSPIWANVLTF. CDR3 nucleotides: TGTACCAGCAGTCCTATCTGGGCCAACGTCCTGACTTTC.

This chain links TRBV11-3 with TRBJ2-3; unclear D gene. V dropped 11 bases and J dropped 4 bases, with 16 bases sitting between them. This CDR3 comprises 13 residues. CDR1 is SGHNT and CDR2 is YENEEA in the germline V gene. The CDR3 sequence is CACSLGYADTQYF. CDR3 nucleotides: TGTGCCTGTAGCTTAGGTTACGCAGATACGCAGTATTTT.

As for this clonotype: A read error may produce the germline difference seen at one junction end. The V and J genes are TRBV11-2 and TRBJ1-1; 8 bases fit TRBD1. CDR1 is SGHAT and CDR2 is FQNNGV in the germline V gene. The CDR3 has 16 residues. CDR3 residues: CAGSPSRGPLRGEAFF. For the CDR3, the DNA is TGTGCCGGCAGTCCCTCCAGGGGGCCATTGAGGGGTGAAGCTTTCTTT. Variable domain in full (rest from reference TRBV11-2 and TRBJ1-1): EAGVAQSPRYKIIEKRQSVAFWCNPISGHATLYWYQQILGQGPKLLIQFQNNGVVDDSQLPKDRFSAERLKGVDSTLKIQPAKLEDSAVYLCAGSPSRGPLRGEAFFGQGTRLTVV.

As concerns this clonotype: Possible read error: a much larger clone is one base away. The chain carries TRBV29-1 and TRBJ2-3; D might be TRBD2 (7 bases). With 6 bases removed from V and 0 bases from J, the gap between germline ends came to 16 bases. Germline V gene sequence: CDR1 SQVTM, CDR2 ANQGSEA. This CDR3 is 15 amino acids long. The CDR3, as DNA: TGCAGCGTCACGGGGGGCCATTTTAGCACAGATACGCAGTATTTT. Amino acids: CSVTGGHFSTDTQYF.

Remarks on this clonotype: This CDR3 is missing its conserved last phenylalanine or tryptophan, likely due to a read error. The chain recombines TRBV5-1 with TRBJ2-2; TRBD2 is a possible D gene (8 bases). The CDR3 extends over 15 amino acids. Germline CDR1 and CDR2: SGHRS and YFSETQ. V lost 4 bases and J 6 bases, leaving 16 bases between the germline ends. This CDR3 is CASSMVAGQSGELFI. The CDR3 DNA sequence: TGCGCCAGCAGCATGGTAGCGGGACAGTCCGGGGAGCTGTTTATT.

To note about this clonotype: The junction departs from the called germline gene at one end, perhaps through a read error. The chain combines TRBV12-3 or TRBV12-4 with TRBJ1-2, with 9 positions matching TRBD1. This CDR3 spans 13 amino acids. The CDR3 DNA reads as TGTGCCAGTAGTCCGCCGGGACAGGGTGGCTGCACCTTC. It specifies CASSPPGQGGCTF.

This rearrangement joins TRBV20-1 to TRBJ2-7, with TRBD2 identical over 7 bases. J gave up 6 bases and V 3 bases, and 11 bases lay outside the gene matches. The CDR3 totals 14 residues. In germline, CDR1 is DFQATT, CDR2 SNEGSKA (reference sequence). The chain's CDR3 is CSARTGTKTFEQYF. DNA for the CDR3: TGCAGTGCTAGGACCGGGACTAAGACCTTCGAGCAGTACTTC.

The gene calls are TRBV6-5 and TRBJ2-1; weak D call: TRBD1 (6 bases). V was cut by 11 bases and J by 0 bases, with 20 bases left in between. CDR3 length: 16 amino acids. Looked up from germline, CDR1 is MNHEY and CDR2 is SVGAGI. CDR3 sequence reads: CACNQQGSSSYNEQFF. The CDR3 DNA sequence: TGTGCCTGCAATCAACAGGGTTCTAGCTCCTACAATGAGCAGTTCTTC.

The chain uses TRBV6-1 and TRBJ2-2, with a tentative D call TRBD2 (6 bases). The CDR3 length is 16 residues. Germline V gene lookup returns CDR1 MNHNS and CDR2 SASEGT. Trimming left V 9 bases short and J 4 bases short, with 21 bases between. The CDR3 DNA reads as TGTGCCAGGATGAGACCAGCGGGTTCAGGCACCGGGGAGCTGTTTTTT. Amino acids: CARMRPAGSGTGELFF.

A single count supports this clonotype. One end of the junction varies from germline; a read error may be responsible. This rearrangement joins TRBV20-1 to TRBJ1-5; 8 positions match TRBD1. The CDR3 contains 15 residues. Looked up from germline, CDR1 is DFQATT and CDR2 is SNEGSKA (reference sequence). The CDR3 DNA sequence: TGCAGTGCTAGTCCAGGGGGCGTTGGCTATCAACCCCAGCATTTT. Translation: CSASPGGVGYQPQHF.

The CDR3 nucleotides are TGCAGCGTACAAAGGTGGTATTTCGGGACTAGCGGGATTGGGGGGATAGAGACCCAGTACTTC. The encoded protein is CSVQRWYFGTSGIGGIETQYF. The chain carries TRBV29-1 and TRBJ2-5, with 13 nucleotides matching TRBD2. Germline CDR1 SQVTM, CDR2 ANQGSEA. The CDR3 contains 21 residues. With V trimmed by 6 bases and J by 4 bases, 26 bases remained unmatched.

This clonotype turned up a few times. This CDR3 reads CASLQGPRETRGGTDTQYF. The CDR3 DNA follows: TGTGCCAGCTTACAAGGGCCGCGGGAGACAAGGGGAGGCACAGATACGCAGTATTTT. This rearrangement joins TRBV12-3 or TRBV12-4 to TRBJ2-3, with 7 nucleotides matching TRBD2. J gave up 1 base and V 8 bases, and 21 bases lay outside the gene matches. This CDR3 spans 19 amino acids.

Worth noting for this clonotype: One end of the junction is discordant with germline, which a read error may explain. The J gene is TRBJ1-6, the V gene TRBV5-5, with 7 bases aligning to TRBD1. The CDR3 has 14 residues. Per the germline V gene, CDR1 is SGHKS and CDR2 is YYEKEE (reference sequence). The CDR3 loop reads CVSSGDRDNSPLHF. CDR3 nucleotides: TGTGTCAGCAGCGGGGACAGAGATAATTCACCCCTCCACTTT.

The chain recombines TRBV4-1 with TRBJ2-2; D gene uncertain. CDR3 length: 13 amino acids. V was pared by 8 bases and J by 1 base, with 8 bases between. The germline V gene encodes CDR1 MGHRA and CDR2 YSYEKL. The CDR3 coding sequence is TGCGCCAGCCATGCCATGAACACCGGGGAGCTGTTTTTT. Translation gives CASHAMNTGELFF.

Regarding this clonotype: No conserved phenylalanine or tryptophan is present at the end of the CDR3, so a read error is the likely explanation. The chain uses TRBV11-2 and TRBJ2-1; D uncertain. The CDR3 spans 13 residues. The germline gives CDR1 SGHAT, CDR2 FQNNGV. The CDR3 loop is CASSSAFYNEQFS. The CDR3 nucleotides are TGTGCCAGTAGCTCTGCTTTTTACAATGAGCAGTTCTCC.

On this clonotype: One base away lies a much larger clone, so this may be a sequencing read error. This chain joins TRBV29-1 and TRBJ2-1; tentatively, D is TRBD2 (7 bases). This CDR3 comprises 15 residues. From germline, CDR1 is SQVTM and CDR2 ANQGSEA. As DNA, the CDR3 is TGCAGCGTTAGAAAAGGGGGGGCGGTCTACAATGAGCAGTCCTTC. It specifies CSVRKGGAVYNEQSF.